What follows are 3 T cell receptor beta chains derived from one specimen sequenced in a study of identical twins listed by TCRdb under 2016. Libraries were made using 5' RACE. The reads were generated on an Illumina HiSeq 2000. TCRdb cleaned the public reads at Q25 with fastp, built clones with MiXCR and kept in-frame beta chains. Rows with a matching CDR3 protein are joined into one entry that keeps the most common DNA and genes. The sample contains approximately 620,000 distinct CDR3 sequences, over 8.5% of them found a single time. Roughly 0.97% of the sample is in the top ten clones. These same data were also listed under a study on yellow fever vaccine responses in identical twins.

Sample: PBMCs. These receptors were taken from a woman aged 18-30 years in good health.

This clonotype has only a few counts. The chain couples TRBV11-2 to TRBJ2-5; TRBD2 is a possible D gene (6 bases). The germline gives CDR1 SGHAT, CDR2 FQNNGV. The CDR3 length is 18 residues. Trimming cost V 7 bases and J 1 base, with 25 bases left between them. DNA for the CDR3: TGTGCCAGCACCCCCTTCGCGGGCGGACTAACCATCCAAGAGACCCAGTACTTC. This gives the protein CASTPFAGGLTIQETQYF.

There are a few counts of this clonotype. The chain is built from TRBV4-2 and TRBJ2-3; 8 nucleotides agree with TRBD2. V lost 4 bases to trimming and J lost 1 base; unmatched junction nucleotides: 7. There are 16 residues in the CDR3. Germline loops: CDR1 LGHNA, CDR2 YNFKEQ. CDR3 protein: CASSLIAGLGTDTQYF. The CDR3 DNA follows: TGTGCCAGCAGCCTAATAGCGGGATTAGGCACAGATACGCAGTATTTT.

This clonotype has a handful of counts. V usage is TRBV7-3 and J usage is TRBJ1-1, with no clear D. Germline lookup yields CDR1 SGHTA and CDR2 FQGTGA. The V end lost 5 bases, the J end lost 1 base, and 11 bases lay between the germline ends. The CDR3 loop spans 14 amino acids. The CDR3: CASSPGGWNTEAFF. CDR3 bases: TGTGCCAGCAGCCCTGGCGGTTGGAACACTGAAGCTTTCTTT.